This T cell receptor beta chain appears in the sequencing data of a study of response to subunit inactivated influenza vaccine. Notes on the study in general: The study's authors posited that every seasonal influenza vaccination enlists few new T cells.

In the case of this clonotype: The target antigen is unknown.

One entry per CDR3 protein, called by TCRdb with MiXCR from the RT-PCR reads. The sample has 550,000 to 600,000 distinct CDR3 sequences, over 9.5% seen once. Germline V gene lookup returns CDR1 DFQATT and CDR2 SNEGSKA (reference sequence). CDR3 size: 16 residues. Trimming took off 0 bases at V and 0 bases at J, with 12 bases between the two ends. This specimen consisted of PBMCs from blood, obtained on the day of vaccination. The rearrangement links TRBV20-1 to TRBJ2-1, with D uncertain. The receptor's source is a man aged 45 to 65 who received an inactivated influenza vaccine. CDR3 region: CSARDTSRSSYNEQFF. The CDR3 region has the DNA TGCAGTGCTAGAGACACCTCGCGGAGCTCCTACAATGAGCAGTTCTTC.